The 22 T cell receptor beta chains reported below all come from one sample, sequenced in a study of T cell repertoires in cytomegalovirus infection. Antigens of these TCRs are unknown. One entry per CDR3 protein, called by TCRdb with MiXCR from the reads. The sample lists fewer than 30,000 distinct CDR3 sequences, 15% to 20% occurring once. Sequencing was performed on CD8+ T cells from cultured PBMCs, taken from culture after CMV antigen stimulation. The receptors were gathered from a human donor in good health (CMV status not recorded). Some clones in this sample may be carry-over from other donors' samples.

The V and J genes are TRBV12-3 or TRBV12-4 and TRBJ2-7; TRBD1 might be the D (5 bases). The CDR3 has 14 amino acids. V lost 7 bases, J lost 4 bases, and 17 bases lay in between. CDR3 sequence: CASTYPDRQYEQYF. CDR3 coding DNA: TGTGCCAGCACCTACCCAGACAGACAATACGAGCAGTACTTC.

The chain has TRBV7-2 and TRBJ2-3; D ambiguous. From germline, CDR1 is SGHTA and CDR2 FQGNSA. V was trimmed by 1 base and J by 0 bases, leaving 5 bases between them. The CDR3 is 14 residues long. The CDR3 region is CASSLEPSTDTQYF. CDR3 nucleotides: TGTGCCAGCAGCTTAGAGCCCAGCACAGATACGCAGTATTTT.

The chain recombines TRBV7-2 with TRBJ2-1, with no clear D. Trimming took off 8 bases at V and 4 bases at J, with 15 bases between the two ends. The CDR3 is 14 amino acids. Per germline, CDR1 SGHTA and CDR2 FQGNSA. CDR3 DNA: TGTGCCAGCTCTACGGGCCCGGCGTACAATGAGCAGTTCTTC. Its translation: CASSTGPAYNEQFF.

The chain employs TRBV4-3 and TRBJ1-1; D is uncertain. With 3 bases removed from V and 5 bases from J, the gap between germline ends came to 10 bases. The CDR3 sequence is 13 residues long. Germline V lookup: CDR1 LGHNA, CDR2 YSLEER. DNA for the CDR3: TGCGCCAGCAGCCAGAAAGGGATAACTGAAGCTTTCTTT. Protein product: CASSQKGITEAFF.

The table lists this clonotype with a few counts. The chain couples TRBV27 to TRBJ2-1; D is uncertain. CDR3 length: 11 residues. The germline gives CDR1 MNHEY, CDR2 SMNVEV (reference sequence). Trimming removed 8 bases at V and 2 bases at J, with 4 bases between. The CDR3 loop is CASGAYNEQFF. CDR3 nucleotides: TGTGCCAGCGGGGCCTACAATGAGCAGTTCTTC.

Only a few counts were recorded for this clonotype. The J gene is TRBJ2-5, the V gene TRBV20-1; D is undetermined. This CDR3 is built from 14 residues. Per the germline V gene, CDR1 is DFQATT and CDR2 is SNEGSKA (reference sequence). Trimming removed 3 bases at V and 1 base at J, with 12 bases between. The DNA of the CDR3 is TGCAGTGCTAGTGGAGTTGGGATCCAAGAGACCCAGTACTTC. Its protein product is CSASGVGIQETQYF.

This clonotype was observed a handful of times. The genes are TRBV7-3 and TRBJ2-1; D assignment may be TRBD1 or TRBD2 (5 bases each). V lost 1 base to trimming and J lost 6 bases, with 16 bases between them. The germline CDR1 and CDR2 sequences are SGHTA and FQGTGA. The CDR3 spans 16 residues. CDR3: CASSLRPGTNPNEQFF. For the CDR3, the DNA is TGTGCCAGCAGCTTAAGGCCCGGGACCAACCCCAATGAGCAGTTCTTC.

In nucleotides, the CDR3 is TGTGCCAGCAGCTTAGGGGACACTGTTAAATCCTACGAGCAGTACTTC. As protein: CASSLGDTVKSYEQYF. The V gene is TRBV13, the J gene TRBJ2-7; a weak D match, TRBD1 (5 bases). V lost 0 bases, J lost 1 base, and 13 bases lay in between. The CDR3 sequence is 16 residues long. The germline gives CDR1 PRHDT, CDR2 FYEKMQ (reference sequence).

The V call is TRBV7-8, the J call TRBJ1-3, with no clear D. The CDR3 totals 15 residues. The germline V gene encodes CDR1 SGHVS and CDR2 FQNEAQ. Between the trimmed V and J ends, which lost 8 bases and 0 bases, there was a span of 14 bases. In DNA form, the CDR3 reads TGTGCCAGCGGACTCGGGGATAACTCTGGAAACACCATATATTTT. It specifies CASGLGDNSGNTIYF.

The chain links TRBV19 to TRBJ1-2; D uncertain. CDR3 size: 11 residues. V was shortened by 3 bases and J by 7 bases, with 6 bases between the two germline ends. Germline CDR1 LNHDA, CDR2 SQIVND (reference sequence). DNA for the CDR3: TGTGCCAGTAGTATGGGTCGTGGCTACACCTTC. Translated, it gives CASSMGRGYTF.

This chain connects TRBV12-3 or TRBV12-4 to TRBJ2-7; the D gene is possibly TRBD2 (5 bases). Trimming cost V 3 bases and J 5 bases, with 11 bases left between them. This CDR3 has 13 amino acids. DNA of the CDR3: TGTGCCAGCAGTTTCGAGAGGGTCGACGAGCAGTACTTC. Translating it yields CASSFERVDEQYF.

The chain uses TRBV28 and TRBJ2-2, with 9 bases matching TRBD2. The CDR3 totals 15 residues. J gave up 3 bases and V 3 bases, and 2 bases lay outside the gene matches. Germline CDR1 MDHEN, CDR2 SYDVKM. CDR3 in DNA: TGTGCCAGCAGTTTCGTAGCGGGGGACACCGGGGAGCTGTTTTTT. The encoded protein is CASSFVAGDTGELFF.

This clonotype appeared many times. The rearrangement joins TRBV12-3 or TRBV12-4 to TRBJ2-1; 10 bases are shared with TRBD2. CDR3 length equals 16 residues. V was pared by 5 bases and J by 4 bases, with 8 bases of the junction left unmatched. CDR3 protein: CASSIGASGRYNEQFF. DNA for the CDR3: TGTGCCAGCAGTATTGGGGCTAGCGGGAGATACAATGAGCAGTTCTTC.

The genes are TRBV12-3 or TRBV12-4 and TRBJ2-4; either TRBD1 or TRBD2 may fit D (5 bases each). The CDR3 sequence is 13 residues long. V lost 8 bases and J 13 bases, leaving 21 bases between the germline ends. CDR3 amino acids: CASSTRGERAQYF. CDR3 coding DNA: TGTGCCAGCTCGACGAGGGGAGAGCGAGCCCAGTACTTC.

Only a few counts were recorded for this clonotype. The rearrangement joins TRBV7-2 to TRBJ2-3, with D possibly TRBD2 on 7 matching bases. The CDR3 is 16 amino acids. Germline V gives CDR1 SGHTA, CDR2 FQGNSA. Trimming took 5 bases from V and 0 from J, leaving 15 bases between them. The CDR3 loop is CASSPTGGLSTDTQYF. Written as DNA, the CDR3 is TGTGCCAGCAGCCCCACCGGGGGGCTGAGCACAGATACGCAGTATTTT.

The chain links TRBV7-2 to TRBJ2-1; D gene uncertain. This CDR3 comprises 11 residues. Germline V lookup: CDR1 SGHTA, CDR2 FQGNSA. Trimming left V 4 bases short and J 8 bases short, with 6 bases between. The DNA for the CDR3 is TGTGCCAGCAGCTACACAGATGAGCAGTTCTTC. Protein: CASSYTDEQFF.

By sample share, this clonotype is large. The chain uses TRBV28 and TRBJ2-5; tentatively, D is TRBD1 (5 bases). The CDR3 is made up of 13 amino acids. Germline-derived CDR1 and CDR2 are MDHEN and SYDVKM. Trimming took off 1 base at V and 2 bases at J, with 5 bases between the two ends. CDR3 DNA: TGTGCCAGCAGTTTATACAGGCAAGAGACCCAGTACTTC. This gives the protein CASSLYRQETQYF.

This clonotype has only a few counts. The chain joins TRBV19 to TRBJ1-1, with D possibly being TRBD1 (5 bases). Germline CDR1 reads LNHDA; CDR2 reads SQIVND (reference sequence). Trimming removed 7 bases from V and 2 bases from J, with 11 bases in between. CDR3 size: 13 residues. Here the CDR3 reads CASNTGLNTEAFF. For the CDR3, the DNA is TGTGCCAGTAATACAGGCCTAAACACTGAAGCTTTCTTT.

This sequence joins TRBV29-1 and TRBJ2-2; the D is unclear. Trimming pared 2 bases from V and 6 bases from J, leaving 7 bases between. This CDR3 has 12 amino acids. Germline CDR1 SQVTM, CDR2 ANQGSEA. CDR3 sequence reads: CSVEQSAGELFF. DNA for the CDR3: TGCAGCGTTGAACAAAGCGCCGGGGAGCTGTTTTTT.

This clonotype was observed a few times. V gene TRBV7-2 combines with J gene TRBJ2-7; D call uncertain. Germline CDR1 reads SGHTA; CDR2 reads FQGNSA. V was shortened by 1 base and J by 3 bases, with 10 bases between the two germline ends. This CDR3 is 14 amino acids long. This CDR3 reads CASSLEAGFYEQYF. CDR3 nucleotides: TGTGCCAGCAGCTTAGAGGCAGGCTTCTACGAGCAGTACTTC. Complete variable domain (other parts from reference TRBV7-2 and TRBJ2-7): GAGVSQSPSNKVTEKGKDVELRCDPISGHTALYWYRQSLGQGLEFLIYFQGNSAPDKSGLPSDRFSAERTGGSVSTLTIQRTQQEDSAVYLCASSLEAGFYEQYFGPGTRLTVT.

V is TRBV4-1 and J is TRBJ2-6, with unresolved D. CDR1 is MGHRA and CDR2 is YSYEKL in the germline V gene. Trimming pared 2 bases from V and 0 bases from J, leaving 2 bases between. There are 14 residues in the CDR3. In nucleotides, the CDR3 is TGCGCCAGCAGCCAACCCTCTGGGGCCAACGTCCTGACTTTC. Translated, it gives CASSQPSGANVLTF.

V gene TRBV19 combines with J gene TRBJ2-7; 9 nucleotides agree with TRBD2. Germline CDR1 is LNHDA and CDR2 is SQIVND (reference sequence). The CDR3 length is 15 residues. Unmatched junction bases numbered 5, after V lost 3 bases and J lost 2 bases. CDR3 sequence: CASSIGSSGTYEQYF. CDR3 DNA sequence: TGTGCCAGTAGTATTGGGTCTAGCGGGACCTACGAGCAGTACTTC.